These 20 T cell receptor beta chains originate from one sample sequenced in a study of blood T cell repertoires in COVID-19. Data came from immunoSEQ multiplex PCR; TCRdb stores just in-frame clones and leaves some out. The table includes 250,000 to 400,000 clones, around 90% detected once. The sample comprised PBMCs or T cells enriched from blood (not recorded which). The receptor source for this set is a man in his 60s who had recovered from COVID-19.

The genes are TRBV9 and TRBJ1-3, with D possibly being TRBD1 (6 bases). The V end lost 1 base, the J end lost 2 bases, and 13 bases lay between the germline ends. This CDR3 region has 16 residues. CDR1 is SGDLS and CDR2 is YYNGEE in the germline V gene. The DNA for the CDR3 is TGTGCCAGCAGCGTATCGGACAGAGAAACTGGAAACACCATATATTTT. Amino acids: CASSVSDRETGNTIYF.

Only one count was recorded for this clone. The gene calls are TRBV7-6 and TRBJ2-3; D perhaps matches TRBD2 (5 bases). The CDR3 is 15 amino acids. V was shortened by 2 bases and J by 5 bases, with 14 bases between the two germline ends. Germline loops: CDR1 SGHVS, CDR2 FNYEAQ. The chain's CDR3 is CASSLLLGDRDTQYF. The CDR3 nucleotides are TGTGCCAGCAGCTTACTATTGGGAGATCGAGATACGCAGTATTTT.

This clone was seen a handful of times. The rearrangement joins TRBV7-9 to TRBJ1-6, with 8 bases fitting TRBD1. Per germline, CDR1 SEHNR and CDR2 FQNEAQ (reference sequence). Germline trimming cut 5 bases from V and 0 bases from J; bases unmatched to any gene: 6. The CDR3 has 17 amino acids. CDR3 nucleotides: TGTGCCAGCAGCGCCCGACAGGGGAGCTCCTATAATTCACCCCTCCACTTT. The encoded protein is CASSARQGSSYNSPLHF.

V gene TRBV7-9 combines with J gene TRBJ2-5; 9 positions match TRBD2. CDR1 SEHNR and CDR2 FQNEAQ come from the germline V gene (reference sequence). V dropped 5 bases and J dropped 6; count of bases not matched to a gene: 7. The CDR3 extends over 14 amino acids. The CDR3 loop reads CASSPGTSRQTQYF. In DNA form, the CDR3 reads TGTGCCAGCAGCCCCGGGACTAGCAGACAGACCCAGTACTTC. Full variable domain (missing parts from reference TRBV7-9 and TRBJ2-5): DTGVSQNPRHKITKRGQNVTFRCDPISEHNRLYWYRQTLGQGPEFLTYFQNEAQLEKSRLLSDRFSAERPKGSFSTLEIQRTEQGDSAMYLCASSPGTSRQTQYFGPGTRLLVL.

The rearrangement links TRBV11-2 to TRBJ2-2, with 8 bases that match TRBD1. CDR1 is SGHAT and CDR2 is FQNNGV in the germline V gene. This CDR3 spans 18 amino acids. The junction had 15 bases not matched to a gene; V was cut back by 2 bases and J by 7 bases. CDR3 coding DNA: TGTGCCAGCAGCTTACGTCTTTCGGACAGGGTGGGCAGCGGGGAGCTGTTTTTT. Encoded protein: CASSLRLSDRVGSGELFF.

The rearrangement links TRBV7-2 to TRBJ1-6; D remains ambiguous. From germline, CDR1 is SGHTA and CDR2 FQGNSA. Trimming stripped 1 base from V and 4 bases from J, with 14 bases between. The CDR3 extends over 17 amino acids. CDR3 in DNA: TGTGCCAGCAGCTTAGTGGCGGCAGCCATTTATAATTCACCCCTCCACTTT. It codes for CASSLVAAAIYNSPLHF.

This clone was seen once. The rearrangement links TRBV27 to TRBJ2-4, with TRBD1 matching over 8 bases. Germline CDR1 MNHEY, CDR2 SMNVEV (reference sequence). This CDR3 is built from 12 residues. V lost 6 bases, J lost 9 bases, and 4 bases stayed unmatched. In DNA form, the CDR3 reads TGTGCCAGCAGCAGGGGGCTGGGCATTCAGTACTTC. It specifies CASSRGLGIQYF.

The CDR3 sequence: CASSVAGGSGADTQYF. The CDR3 DNA follows: TGTGCCAGCAGCGTAGCGGGGGGGTCTGGGGCAGATACGCAGTATTTT. This chain links TRBV9 with TRBJ2-3; 8 bases match TRBD2. The CDR3 consists of 16 residues. J lost 4 bases, V lost 0 bases, and 7 bases had no gene match. The germline V gene encodes CDR1 SGDLS and CDR2 YYNGEE.

The genes are TRBV7-8 and TRBJ1-6; unclear D gene. The germline V gene has CDR1 SGHVS and CDR2 FQNEAQ. V was cut by 2 bases and J by 4 bases, with 9 bases left in between. The CDR3 covers 15 residues. The CDR3 reads CASSLRREYNSPLHF. The CDR3 DNA reads TGTGCCAGCAGCTTAAGAAGGGAGTATAATTCACCCCTCCACTTT.

V and J are TRBV29-1 and TRBJ1-6; tentatively, D is TRBD1 (5 bases). The CDR3 has 13 residues. The germline V gene has CDR1 SQVTM and CDR2 ANQGSEA. The V and J ends lost 5 bases and 5 bases respectively, with 10 bases between them. The DNA of the CDR3 is TGCAGCGTTAGCTGGGGGGATAATTCACCCCTCCACTTT. It translates to CSVSWGDNSPLHF.

The chain carries TRBV5-4 and TRBJ2-1; D unclear. V dropped 0 bases and J dropped 8 bases, with 6 bases sitting between them. Germline loops: CDR1 SGHNT, CDR2 YYREEE (reference sequence). This CDR3 is built from 12 residues. CDR3 amino acids: CASSLVQDEQFF. The CDR3 region has the DNA TGTGCCAGCAGCTTGGTCCAGGATGAGCAGTTCTTC.

This clone has a single count. The V and J genes are TRBV7-9 and TRBJ2-7, with 8 bases aligning to TRBD1. Germline values: CDR1 SEHNR, CDR2 FQNEAQ (reference sequence). The J segment lost 4 bases and the V segment lost 2 bases, leaving 4 bases of the junction unmatched. The CDR3 spans 14 residues. The CDR3 spells CASSLSTGGYEQYF. CDR3 DNA sequence: TGTGCCAGCAGCTTAAGTACAGGGGGGTACGAGCAGTACTTC.

CDR3 sequence reads: CASSRQSSYEQYF. The CDR3 DNA is TGTGCCAGCAGCCGACAGAGCTCCTACGAGCAGTACTTC. V gene TRBV5-5 combines with J gene TRBJ2-7, with a possible D match to TRBD1 (5 bases). Germline values: CDR1 SGHKS, CDR2 YYEKEE (reference sequence). The V and J ends lost 4 bases and 0 bases respectively, with 8 bases between them. This CDR3 has 13 amino acids.

The chain links TRBV29-1 to TRBJ2-1, with 7 bases lining up with TRBD2. V dropped 1 base and J dropped 14; count of bases not matched to a gene: 5. CDR1 is SQVTM, CDR2 ANQGSEA, per germline. The CDR3 consists of 11 residues. The CDR3 is CSVEVSGLEFF. For the CDR3, the DNA is TGCAGCGTTGAAGTTAGCGGGCTAGAGTTCTTC.

The V call is TRBV5-1, the J call TRBJ2-1; 7 bases match TRBD2. Germline CDR1 SGHRS, CDR2 YFSETQ. The V gene end was trimmed by 5 bases and the J gene end by 3 bases; junction bases not matched to a gene: 11. CDR3 length: 16 amino acids. CDR3 sequence: CASRRDPGTNYNEQFF. CDR3 nucleotides: TGCGCCAGCAGGCGCGACCCCGGGACTAACTACAATGAGCAGTTCTTC.

The chain employs TRBV9 and TRBJ1-6, with a tentative D call TRBD1 (5 bases). The CDR3 is 17 residues long. Trimming took 3 bases from V and 8 from J, leaving 21 bases between them. CDR1 is SGDLS and CDR2 is YYNGEE in the germline V gene. The DNA for the CDR3 is TGTGCCAGCAGCGAGCGTAGATTAGGGGTTCGAGATTCACCCCTCCACTTT. Protein sequence: CASSERRLGVRDSPLHF.

The sample holds a few counts of this clone. In DNA, the CDR3 is TGCGCCAGCAGCTTGGAGGAGGGCCCTCTGGGAGAGCAGTACTTC. Its protein product is CASSLEEGPLGEQYF. V is TRBV5-1 and J is TRBJ2-7, with D maybe TRBD2 (6 bases). The CDR3 is 15 amino acids. V was pared by 0 bases and J by 7 bases, with 17 bases between. The V gene's germline CDR1 is SGHRS and CDR2 YFSETQ.

The chain couples TRBV18 to TRBJ1-2; D unclear. V shed 3 bases and J shed 2 bases, with 13 bases lying between them. The V gene's germline CDR1 is KGHSH and CDR2 LQKENI. This CDR3 has 15 amino acids. The CDR3 nucleotides read TGTGCCAGCTCACCCGCCAATACAGAAAACTATGGCTACACCTTC. Translating gives CASSPANTENYGYTF.

J is TRBJ2-2 and V is TRBV6-5; TRBD2 might be the D (6 bases). The CDR3 is made up of 16 amino acids. Germline loops: CDR1 MNHEY, CDR2 SVGAGI. Trimming stripped 2 bases from V and 0 bases from J, with 10 bases between. The CDR3 region is CASSYDRRANTGELFF. The DNA for the CDR3 is TGTGCCAGCAGTTACGATCGGAGGGCGAACACCGGGGAGCTGTTTTTT.

The chain recombines TRBV2 with TRBJ2-1; the D gene is possibly TRBD2 (5 bases). V was clipped by 7 bases and J by 4 bases, with 11 bases between them. The CDR3 is 13 amino acids. Germline loops: CDR1 SNHLY, CDR2 FYNNEI. The CDR3 region has the DNA TGTGCCAGCAACCAGCGGCGGTACAATGAGCAGTTCTTC. Protein product: CASNQRRYNEQFF.